Listed below are T cell receptor beta chains from one sample, sequenced in a study of blood T cell repertoires in COVID-19. The data were produced by immunoSEQ multiplex PCR, yet TCRdb's version contains in-frame clones alone and is incomplete. The sample contains over 110,000 clones, about 91% of which appear only once. The sequencing input was peripheral blood. Receptors originate from a human donor in a cohort sampled during active COVID-19. The CDR3 runs from the conserved cysteine through the conserved F or W. A D gene is named only where the DNA matches it firmly. Expanded clones get a size class; other rows say once, few or many, or leave the size out.

abundance	v_gene	d_gene	j_gene	CDR3aa	CDR3nt
many	TRBV5-3	TRBD1	TRBJ2-3	CARSLPGQASTDTQYF	TGTGCCAGAAGCTTACCGGGACAGGCTAGCACAGATACGCAGTATTTT
NA	TRBV13	TRBD1	TRBJ1-2	CASSLGTGAYGYTF	TGTGCCAGCAGCTTAGGGACAGGGGCCTATGGCTACACCTTC
once	TRBV5-5	TRBD1	TRBJ2-6	CASSTGAGANVLTF	TGTGCCAGCAGCACAGGGGCCGGGGCCAACGTCCTGACTTTC
NA	TRBV19	NA	TRBJ1-4	CASSIAQGQRKELFF	TGTGCCAGTAGTATAGCACAGGGCCAACGAAAAGAACTGTTTTTT
NA	TRBV6-1	NA	TRBJ1-1	CASSEVGGPLEAFF	TGTGCCAGCAGTGAAGTTGGGGGCCCACTTGAAGCTTTCTTT
NA	TRBV7-9	TRBD1	TRBJ2-5	CASSPRDRRRQTQYF	TGTGCCAGCAGCCCACGGGACAGGAGGAGGCAGACCCAGTACTTC
NA	TRBV7-6	TRBD1	TRBJ1-2	CASSFHRGRGYTF	TGTGCCAGCAGCTTCCACAGGGGGCGAGGCTACACCTTC
NA	TRBV11-2	NA	TRBJ2-7	CASSLEGGQPYEQYF	TGTGCCAGCAGCTTAGAGGGGGGGCAACCCTACGAGCAGTACTTC
NA	TRBV27	TRBD1	TRBJ1-3	CASNLGTEGNTIYF	TGTGCCAGCAACCTCGGGACAGAGGGAAACACCATATATTTT
once	TRBV11-1	TRBD1	TRBJ2-7	CASSSGQGAVQYF	TGTGCCAGCAGCTCGGGACAGGGGGCGGTGCAGTACTTC
NA	TRBV11-3	NA	TRBJ2-1	CASSLVGAEQFF	TGTGCCAGCAGCTTAGTTGGGGCTGAGCAGTTCTTC
NA	TRBV11-2	NA	TRBJ1-1	CASSYSGGARGTEAFF	TGTGCCAGCAGCTACTCGGGGGGGGCGAGGGGCACTGAAGCTTTCTTT
NA	TRBV5-1	NA	TRBJ2-4	CASSLDVTVAKNIQYF	TGCGCCAGCAGCTTGGACGTGACAGTGGCCAAAAACATTCAGTACTTC
NA	TRBV20-1	NA	TRBJ1-2	CSASRDSYTF	TGCAGTGCTAGCCGCGATAGCTACACCTTC
NA	TRBV5-6	TRBD1	TRBJ2-7	CASSLKGTGGDEQYF	TGTGCCAGCAGCTTAAAAGGGACAGGGGGCGACGAGCAGTACTTC
NA	TRBV10-3	NA	TRBJ1-3	CAIHDPYAGNTIYF	TGTGCCATTCACGATCCCTATGCCGGAAACACCATATATTTT
few	TRBV12-5	NA	TRBJ1-5	CASALSNYKPQHF	TGTGCTAGTGCTTTGTCCAATTACAAGCCCCAGCATTTT
NA	TRBV29-1	TRBD1	TRBJ2-5	CSVEARDRGLQETQYF	TGCAGCGTTGAGGCCCGGGACAGGGGACTCCAAGAGACCCAGTACTTC
NA	TRBV9	TRBD1	TRBJ2-2	CASSGTGGTRELFF	TGTGCCAGCAGCGGGACAGGGGGAACCCGGGAGCTGTTTTTT
NA	TRBV7-9	NA	TRBJ1-5	CASSFTGNNQPQHF	TGTGCCAGCAGCTTCACAGGAAACAATCAGCCCCAGCATTTT
NA	TRBV18	NA	TRBJ2-7	CASSGSSYEQYF	TGTGCCAGCTCAGGGAGCTCCTACGAGCAGTACTTC
once	TRBV4-3	TRBD1	TRBJ2-1	CASSQDRDSRDNEQFF	TGCGCCAGCAGCCAAGATCGGGACAGTCGGGACAATGAGCAGTTCTTC
NA	TRBV7-9	TRBD1	TRBJ2-1	CASSYDRGTYNEQFF	TGTGCCAGCAGCTATGACAGGGGGACCTACAATGAGCAGTTCTTC
once	TRBV9	TRBD1	TRBJ2-5	CASRGQGKTQYF	TGTGCCAGCAGGGGACAGGGGAAGACCCAGTACTTC
NA	TRBV4-2	TRBD1	TRBJ1-1	CASSRPQGAGTEAFF	TGTGCCAGCAGCAGACCGCAGGGGGCCGGAACTGAAGCTTTCTTT
NA	TRBV10-3	TRBD1	TRBJ2-5	CAISVDRGRETQYF	TGTGCCATCAGTGTAGACAGGGGTCGGGAGACCCAGTACTTC
NA	TRBV5-1	NA	TRBJ2-2	CASSLEGPGELFF	TGCGCCAGCAGCTTGGAGGGGCCCGGGGAGCTGTTTTTT
NA	TRBV7-3	TRBD1	TRBJ2-2	CASSLGQGSTGELFF	TGTGCCAGCAGCTTAGGACAGGGTAGCACCGGGGAGCTGTTTTTT
NA	TRBV3-1/TRBV3-2	NA	TRBJ2-3	CASREGGANIRDTQYF	TGTGCCAGCAGGGAAGGGGGGGCTAATATCCGGGATACGCAGTATTTT
NA	TRBV6-1	TRBD2	TRBJ2-3	CASSEVAGSTDTQYF	TGTGCCAGCAGTGAGGTAGCGGGGTCTACAGATACGCAGTATTTT
NA	TRBV7-8	TRBD2	TRBJ2-3	CASSGSGGAWDTQYF	TGTGCCAGCAGCGGGAGCGGGGGGGCTTGGGATACGCAGTATTTT
NA	TRBV19	NA	TRBJ1-5	CASSMSPYSNQPQHF	TGTGCCAGTAGTATGTCCCCTTATAGCAATCAGCCCCAGCATTTT
once	TRBV6-5	TRBD1	TRBJ1-4	CASAIGQGNEKLFF	TGTGCCAGCGCCATAGGACAGGGGAACGAAAAACTGTTTTTT
NA	TRBV6-5	NA	TRBJ1-1	CATEWAQGTEAFF	TGTGCCACCGAGTGGGCCCAGGGCACTGAAGCTTTCTTT
NA	TRBV4-2	TRBD2	TRBJ2-3	CASSPRGGGRDTQYF	TGTGCCAGCAGCCCCCGGGGCGGGGGGAGAGATACGCAGTATTTT
NA	TRBV5-1	TRBD1	TRBJ2-1	CASSLTGESYNEQFF	TGCGCCAGCAGCCTAACAGGGGAGTCCTACAATGAGCAGTTCTTC
NA	TRBV9	NA	TRBJ2-1	CASSVAGENYNEQFF	TGTGCCAGCAGCGTAGCGGGGGAAAACTACAATGAGCAGTTCTTC
NA	TRBV28	TRBD2	TRBJ2-7	CASSFRDRGDSQYF	TGTGCCAGCAGTTTTAGAGACCGGGGGGATTCGCAGTACTTC
NA	TRBV19	NA	TRBJ2-5	CASSPPSGETQYF	TGTGCCAGTAGTCCCCCTTCCGGGGAGACCCAGTACTTC
NA	TRBV2	NA	TRBJ1-1	CASIRGLGYTEAFF	TGTGCCAGTATAAGGGGATTGGGGTACACTGAAGCTTTCTTT
NA	TRBV19	NA	TRBJ2-7	CASSTTPGSYEQYF	TGTGCCAGTAGTACAACCCCGGGTTCTTACGAGCAGTACTTC
NA	TRBV7-6	TRBD1	TRBJ2-3	CASSLTGQATSTDTQYF	TGTGCCAGCAGCTTGACAGGGCAGGCTACTAGCACAGATACGCAGTATTTT
NA	TRBV5-5	NA	TRBJ1-2	CASSLRRDGVYGYTF	TGTGCCAGCAGCTTAAGGCGGGACGGTGTCTATGGCTACACCTTC
NA	TRBV3-1/TRBV3-2	NA	TRBJ1-2	CASSQVQAGGYTF	TGTGCCAGCAGCCAAGTTCAGGCGGGAGGCTACACCTTC
NA	TRBV30	NA	TRBJ1-1	CALGSYTEAFF	TGTGCCCTCGGGAGTTACACTGAAGCTTTCTTT
NA	TRBV30	TRBD1	TRBJ2-3	CAWSTTGGPGDTQYF	TGTGCCTGGAGTACGACAGGGGGCCCTGGAGATACGCAGTATTTT
once	TRBV18	NA	TRBJ2-1	CASSPLQGNNYNEQFF	TGTGCCAGCTCACCACTGCAGGGCAACAACTACAATGAGCAGTTCTTC
NA	TRBV5-1	NA	TRBJ2-3	CASSPGTGTDTQYF	TGCGCCAGCAGCCCCGGGACTGGCACAGATACGCAGTATTTT
once	TRBV5-4	TRBD1	TRBJ1-1	CASSLGDRDSEAFF	TGTGCCAGCAGCCTCGGGGACAGGGACAGTGAAGCTTTCTTT
NA	TRBV7-9	TRBD1	TRBJ1-4	CASSPRQGNEKLFF	TGTGCCAGCAGCCCTCGACAGGGTAATGAAAAACTGTTTTTT
NA	TRBV5-1	NA	TRBJ2-7	CASSSQGYEQYF	TGCGCCAGCAGCTCCCAGGGCTACGAGCAGTACTTC
NA	TRBV6-5	TRBD2	TRBJ2-4	CASGSGRGAENIQYF	TGTGCCAGCGGTTCGGGGCGGGGGGCAGAAAACATTCAGTACTTC
NA	TRBV6-5	NA	TRBJ2-3	CASWEPGLTDTQYF	TGTGCCAGCTGGGAGCCGGGCCTCACAGATACGCAGTATTTT
NA	TRBV6-4	TRBD2	TRBJ2-7	CASSDSGTSGGFAYEQYF	TGTGCCAGCAGTGACTCTGGGACTAGCGGGGGGTTCGCCTACGAGCAGTACTTC
NA	TRBV25-1	TRBD1	TRBJ1-1	CASSFFSRDRGRAFF	TGTGCCAGCAGTTTCTTTTCCCGGGACAGGGGGCGAGCTTTCTTT